This T cell receptor (beta chain) was found in a study of low-dose radiotherapy and immunotherapy resistance in tumors (dated by TCRdb to between 2021 and 2024). Broadly, across the study: Cohort 1 received 0.5 Gy per fraction every 2 weeks, with a prescribed total PTV dose of 6.5 Gy. For Cohort 2, the dose was 1 Gy per fraction given every two weeks, adding up to 13 Gy in total across 26 weeks. Nivolumab was administered intravenously as a 240 mg flat dose every two weeks, and ipilimumab was administered intravenously at 1 mg/kg every six weeks. Every two weeks, patients got intravenous cyclophosphamide at 200 mg/m2, given one day ahead of each radiation and immunotherapy administration. Patients took aspirin 300 mg orally once daily for four cycles, starting on cycle 1 day 1. Randomization of trial participants into treatment groups was not performed. The translational analysis covered eight patients: three from the first dose cohort and the first five from the second dose cohort.

Donors were enrolled in RACIN, a single-arm phase I dose-escalation trial in which nivolumab, ipilimumab, aspirin, low-dose cyclophosphamide and low-dose radiotherapy were combined. To be eligible, a patient needed to have an advanced solid tumor that was TIL-negative. Turning to this clonotype: Its antigen is unknown. No much larger clone is present one base from it, and per-base qualities are unavailable.

From V the trimming removes 1 base and from J it removes 6 bases, while the gene matches leave 5 bases of the junction unaccounted for. CDR3 length: 15 amino acids, cysteine to phenylalanine. CDR3 DNA only is kept here, 45 bases in frame from base 1. For CDR1 and CDR2, the germline V gene lists LGHNA and YSLEER. First-strand cDNA was synthesized using Superscript III and a set of TRAV- and TRBV-specific primers, so that both TCRalpha and TCRbeta chains were covered. TCRs were amplified with Phusion for about 20 PCR cycles using a constant-region primer together with the adapter attached to the V primers. Amplification of the isolated mRNA was done with the MessageAmp II aRNA Amplification Kit, which involved an approximately 15-hour in vitro transcription at 37 degrees C. The Dynabeads mRNA DIRECT Purification Kit was used to isolate the mRNA for TCR sequencing. Indexed Illumina adapters were added in a second Phusion PCR of roughly 25 cycles, and the PCR products were purified with AMPure XP beads. The authors' analysis ran thus. Custom Perl scripts pooled TCR sequences encoding the same protein, removed out-of-frame sequences and computed each clonotype's abundance. The analysis excluded TCR sequences that were supported by just one read. Repertoire metrics included Shannon entropy, Gini index, clonality, richness, and frequency of TCRs shared between repertoires. TCRdb passed the public sequencing reads through fastp at Q25 and MiXCR, retaining productive beta sequences. A single entry per CDR3 protein holds the most common genes and DNA from its merged rows. In this record, the V and J calls reflect TCRdb's handling and not the investigators' own analysis. The sample table lists fewer than 10,000 distinct CDR3 sequences, around 72% of them with a count of one. The ten most abundant clones make up roughly 1.4% of the sample.

The chain links TRBV4-3 with TRBJ2-1, with 8 bases in between that match TRBD2. The sequence came from a human donor with advanced metastatic prostate, ovarian, gallbladder or colorectal cancer (not recorded which). This table probably holds off-target reads from a library built for another chain. DNA sequence: TGCGCCAGCAGCCAAGGGGGACTAGTTGGCAATGAGCAGTTCTTC. This translates into CASSQGGLVGNEQFF.